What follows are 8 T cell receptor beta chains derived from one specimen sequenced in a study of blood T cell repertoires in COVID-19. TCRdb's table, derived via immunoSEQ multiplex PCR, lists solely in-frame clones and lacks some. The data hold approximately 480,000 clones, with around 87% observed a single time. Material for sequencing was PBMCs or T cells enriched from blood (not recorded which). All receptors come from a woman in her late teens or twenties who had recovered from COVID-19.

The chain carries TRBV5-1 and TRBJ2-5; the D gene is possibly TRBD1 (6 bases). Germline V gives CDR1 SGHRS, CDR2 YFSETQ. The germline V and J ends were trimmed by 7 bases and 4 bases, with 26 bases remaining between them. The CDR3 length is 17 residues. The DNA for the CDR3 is TGCGCCAGCTCCAAACCCCCAGGGGACCCTTGGGGAGAGACCCAGTACTTC. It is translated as CASSKPPGDPWGETQYF.

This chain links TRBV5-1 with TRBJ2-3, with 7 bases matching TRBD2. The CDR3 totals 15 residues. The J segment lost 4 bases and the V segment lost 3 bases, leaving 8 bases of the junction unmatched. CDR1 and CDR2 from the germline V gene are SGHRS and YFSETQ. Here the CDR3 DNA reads TGCGCCAGCAGCTCCGGACTAGATCAGGCAGATACGCAGTATTTT. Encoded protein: CASSSGLDQADTQYF. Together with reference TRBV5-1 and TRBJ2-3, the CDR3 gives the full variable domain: KAGVTQTPRYLIKTRGQQVTLSCSPISGHRSVSWYQQTPGQGLQFLFEYFSETQRNKGNFPGRFSGRQFSNSRSEMNVSTLELGDSALYLCASSSGLDQADTQYFGPGTRLTVL.

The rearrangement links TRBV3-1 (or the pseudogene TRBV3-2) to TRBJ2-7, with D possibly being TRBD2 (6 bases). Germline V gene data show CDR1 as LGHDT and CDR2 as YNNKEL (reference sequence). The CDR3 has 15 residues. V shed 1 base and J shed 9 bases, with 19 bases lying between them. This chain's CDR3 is CASSQGGGDPILQYF. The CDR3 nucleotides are TGTGCCAGCAGCCAAGGGGGAGGTGATCCCATCCTGCAGTACTTC.

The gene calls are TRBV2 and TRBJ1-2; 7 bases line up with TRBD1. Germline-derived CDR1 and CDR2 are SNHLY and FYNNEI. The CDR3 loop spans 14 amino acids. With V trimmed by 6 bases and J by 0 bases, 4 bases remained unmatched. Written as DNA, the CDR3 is TGTGCCAGCAGGGGACAGACGACTAACTATGGCTACACCTTC. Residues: CASRGQTTNYGYTF.

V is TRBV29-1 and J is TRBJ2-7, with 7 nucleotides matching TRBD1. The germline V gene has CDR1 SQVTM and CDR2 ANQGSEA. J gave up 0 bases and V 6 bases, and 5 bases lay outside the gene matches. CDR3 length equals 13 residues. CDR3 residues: CSVGQASSYEQYF. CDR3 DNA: TGCAGCGTAGGACAGGCTTCCTCCTACGAGCAGTACTTC.

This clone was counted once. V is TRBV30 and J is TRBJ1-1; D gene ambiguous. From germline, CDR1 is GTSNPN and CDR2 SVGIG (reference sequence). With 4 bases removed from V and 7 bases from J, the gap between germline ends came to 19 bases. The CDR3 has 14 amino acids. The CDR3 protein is CAWNSHPFQVEAFF. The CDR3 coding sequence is TGTGCCTGGAACTCTCACCCCTTCCAGGTTGAAGCTTTCTTT.

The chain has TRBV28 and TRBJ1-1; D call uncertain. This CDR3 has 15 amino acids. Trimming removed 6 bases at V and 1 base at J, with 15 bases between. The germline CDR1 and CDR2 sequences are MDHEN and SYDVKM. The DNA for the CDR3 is TGTGCCAGCAGCCTACATAGCGAGGCGAACACTGAAGCTTTCTTT. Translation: CASSLHSEANTEAFF.

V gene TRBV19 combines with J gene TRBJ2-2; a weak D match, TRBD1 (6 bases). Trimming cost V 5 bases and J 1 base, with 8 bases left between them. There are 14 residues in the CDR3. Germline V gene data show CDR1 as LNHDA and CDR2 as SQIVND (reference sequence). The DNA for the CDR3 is TGTGCCAGTAGTCCCAGGGGGAACACCGGGGAGCTGTTTTTT. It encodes CASSPRGNTGELFF.